This T cell receptor (beta chain) came from a study of T cells after yellow fever vaccination. Study-level findings and limits: Peaking on day 5 versus 15, the secondary response was faster but weaker. Contaminants from the bulk population, in the form of abundant clonotypes, could be found in FACS-sorted repertoires.

They built TCR cDNA with 5'RACE template switching, a step that put in a universal primer site and UMIs. TCRdb ran MiXCR on the 5' RACE reads and lists one entry per CDR3 protein. The data contain around 300,000 distinct CDR3 sequences, about 4% of them singletons. Trimming took 2 bases from V and 9 from J, leaving 17 bases between them. CDR3 length equals 15 residues. CDR1 SGHTA and CDR2 FQGNSA come from the germline V gene. A note on this clonotype: The antigen is not known.

The sequencing used PBMCs, collected 5 days after the yellow fever booster vaccination. This TCR was sampled from a man younger than 35 who received the YFV17D yellow fever vaccine. The chain links TRBV7-2 to TRBJ2-1; weak D call: TRBD1 (5 bases). The CDR3 sequence: CASSLTKRRQFEQFF. The CDR3 DNA is TGTGCCAGCAGCTTAACTAAACGCAGACAGTTTGAGCAGTTCTTC.